A single sample gave rise to the 25 T cell receptor beta chains below, sequenced in a study of blood T cell repertoires in COVID-19. The assay was immunoSEQ multiplex PCR, and TCRdb's table has in-frame clones only and misses some. The table records 130,000 or so clones, around 84% of them present only once. Sequenced sample: peripheral blood. The receptors here all came from a woman between 55 and 75 years old with acute or convalescent COVID-19.

V is TRBV10-1 and J is TRBJ2-1, with 9 bases matching TRBD2. This CDR3 has 14 residues. Germline-derived CDR1 and CDR2 are WNHNN and SYGVQD (reference sequence). Trimming took 5 bases from V and 6 from J; bases not matched to a gene: 5. CDR3 coding DNA: TGCGCCAGCAGTACCGGGACTAGCCGCAATGAGCAGTTCTTC. Its translation: CASSTGTSRNEQFF.

The chain links TRBV3-1 (or the pseudogene TRBV3-2) to TRBJ1-1; 7 bases are a match to TRBD1. CDR3 size: 11 residues. Germline loops: CDR1 LGHDT, CDR2 YNNKEL (reference sequence). Trimming took 3 bases from V and 10 from J; bases not matched to a gene: 2. Here the CDR3 reads CASSQQGGAFF. CDR3 bases: TGTGCCAGCAGCCAGCAGGGGGGAGCTTTCTTT.

This chain connects TRBV3-1 (or the pseudogene TRBV3-2) to TRBJ2-3, with TRBD1 identical over 8 bases. Germline loops: CDR1 LGHDT, CDR2 YNNKEL (reference sequence). The V gene end was trimmed by 1 base and the J gene end by 4 bases; junction bases not matched to a gene: 1. CDR3 length equals 14 residues. DNA of the CDR3: TGTGCCAGCAGCCAAGTACAGGGGGCAGATACGCAGTATTTT. Its translation: CASSQVQGADTQYF.

CDR3 in amino acids: CASSSSGTAGTQYF. CDR3 nucleotide sequence: TGTGCCAGCAGCTCGTCCGGGACAGCCGGGACCCAGTACTTC. The V call is TRBV5-6, the J call TRBJ2-5; 7 nucleotides agree with TRBD1. J was trimmed by 7 bases and V by 3 bases; bases with no gene match: 9. CDR3 length: 14 amino acids. The germline gives CDR1 SGHDT, CDR2 YYEEEE.

There are a few counts of this clone. V usage is TRBV10-3 and J usage is TRBJ1-4, with D possibly being TRBD1 (6 bases). CDR3 length: 14 amino acids. Trimming took off 5 bases at V and 5 bases at J, with 12 bases between the two ends. The germline CDR1 and CDR2 sequences are ENHRY and SYGVKD. CDR3 sequence (DNA): TGTGCCATCAGTCCGACAGGAATGAATGAAAAACTGTTTTTT. It specifies CAISPTGMNEKLFF.

This clone showed up just a few times. The CDR3 DNA sequence: TGCGCCAGCAGTCAATCAGGGAGCTCCTATAATTCACCCCTCCACTTT. Its protein is CASSQSGSSYNSPLHF. The V gene is TRBV23-1, the J gene TRBJ1-6; D ambiguous. TRBV23-1 is marked as an open reading frame, function uncertain. This CDR3 is built from 16 residues. The germline V and J ends were trimmed by 0 bases and 0 bases, with 6 bases remaining between them.

This chain joins TRBV18 and TRBJ1-4; 9 bases fit TRBD1. This CDR3 contains 15 residues. Losses at the gene ends were 3 bases for V and 3 bases for J; bases not matched to a gene: 2. Germline lookup yields CDR1 KGHSH and CDR2 LQKENI. CDR3 in amino acids: CASSPRQGANEKLFF. The DNA for the CDR3 is TGTGCCAGCTCACCGAGACAGGGGGCTAATGAAAAACTGTTTTTT.

The CDR3: CASSLQGSPYGYTF. CDR3 sequence (DNA): TGTGCCAGCAGCTTACAGGGCTCCCCCTATGGCTACACCTTC. The gene calls are TRBV7-9 and TRBJ1-2; D perhaps matches TRBD1 (5 bases). Germline CDR1 is SEHNR and CDR2 is FQNEAQ (reference sequence). V was trimmed by 2 bases and J by 4 bases, leaving 11 bases between them. This CDR3 contains 14 residues.

The rearrangement joins TRBV3-1 (or the pseudogene TRBV3-2) to TRBJ1-1; 9 nucleotides line up with TRBD1. Germline V CDR1 and CDR2: LGHDT, YNNKEL (reference sequence). V trimming: 6 bases; J trimming: 5 bases; junction bases outside the gene matches: 10. This CDR3 region has 15 residues. The CDR3 reads CASSSTGGWNTEAFF. The CDR3 DNA reads as TGTGCCAGCAGTAGCACAGGGGGCTGGAATACTGAAGCTTTCTTT.

Details on this clone: The sample has other DNA sequences that encode this CDR3 too. The CDR3: CASSQGRGEQYF. The CDR3 coding sequence is TGTGCCAGCAGCCAAGGGAGAGGGGAGCAGTACTTC. The J gene is TRBJ2-7, the V gene TRBV3-1 (or the pseudogene TRBV3-2); a possible D gene is TRBD2 (5 bases). The CDR3 loop spans 12 amino acids. V was shortened by 1 base and J by 7 bases, with 8 bases between the two germline ends. Germline loops: CDR1 LGHDT, CDR2 YNNKEL (reference sequence).

The V call is TRBV27, the J call TRBJ1-6; 7 bases are shared with TRBD1. Germline values: CDR1 MNHEY, CDR2 SMNVEV (reference sequence). J gave up 7 bases and V 6 bases, and 12 bases lay outside the gene matches. This CDR3 region has 16 residues. The CDR3 loop reads CASSPTGAVPNSPLHF. The CDR3 nucleotides are TGTGCCAGCAGCCCCACAGGGGCCGTCCCGAATTCACCCCTCCACTTT.

The chain combines TRBV6-5 with TRBJ2-7; 7 nucleotides align to TRBD1. Losses at the gene ends were 8 bases for V and 2 bases for J; bases not matched to a gene: 6. The CDR3 loop spans 13 amino acids. CDR1 is MNHEY and CDR2 is SVGAGI in the germline V gene. The CDR3 DNA reads as TGTGCCAGCGCGAGGGGGCCCGCCTACGAGCAGTACTTC. It encodes CASARGPAYEQYF.

This sequence joins TRBV10-3 and TRBJ2-2; 9 bases map to TRBD1. This CDR3 is built from 16 residues. Germline CDR1 and CDR2: ENHRY and SYGVKD. V was pared by 5 bases and J by 0 bases, with 4 bases of the junction left unmatched. The CDR3 spells CAISITGGANTGELFF. The CDR3 nucleotides are TGTGCCATCAGTATTACAGGGGGCGCGAACACCGGGGAGCTGTTTTTT.

V and J are TRBV29-1 and TRBJ1-4; 9 bases map to TRBD1. The V segment lost 0 bases and the J segment 10 bases; nucleotides outside the gene matches: 12. CDR3 length: 16 amino acids. Germline CDR1 SQVTM, CDR2 ANQGSEA. The CDR3 DNA follows: TGCAGCGTTGAAGATCGGGACAGGGCCGGGGCCGGAAAACTGTTTTTT. Encoded protein: CSVEDRDRAGAGKLFF.

This clone was recorded only once. This chain joins TRBV7-6 and TRBJ2-5, with a possible D match to TRBD1 (6 bases). The CDR3 sequence is 14 residues long. Looked up from germline, CDR1 is SGHVS and CDR2 is FNYEAQ. The V and J ends lost 4 bases and 2 bases respectively, with 11 bases between them. The CDR3: CASSSRTDQETQYF. DNA for the CDR3: TGTGCCAGCAGCTCCCGGACAGATCAAGAGACCCAGTACTTC.

This clone has only a few counts. This chain connects TRBV7-2 to TRBJ1-6; D might be TRBD1 (6 bases). The CDR3 is 16 amino acids. CDR1 and CDR2 from the germline V gene are SGHTA and FQGNSA. The germline V and J ends were trimmed by 6 bases and 6 bases, with 18 bases remaining between them. The CDR3 sequence is CASSTPSGRGNSPLHF. The CDR3 DNA follows: TGTGCCAGCAGTACCCCCTCGGGCAGGGGTAATTCACCCCTCCACTTT.

V is TRBV12-5 and J is TRBJ2-7; 7 bases agree with TRBD1. CDR3 length equals 18 residues. Trimming at V came to 6 bases and at J to 2 bases, leaving 19 bases not matched to a gene. Germline V gene data show CDR1 as LGHNT and CDR2 as FRNRAP. CDR3 bases: TGTGCTAGTGGCCAAGGGACAGACCCCGTGGGGTTCCCCTACGAGCAGTACTTC. Its translation is CASGQGTDPVGFPYEQYF.

This clone was picked up one time. This chain connects TRBV19 to TRBJ2-7; D perhaps matches TRBD2 (6 bases). The germline V and J ends were trimmed by 4 bases and 5 bases, with 12 bases remaining between them. Germline CDR1 LNHDA, CDR2 SQIVND (reference sequence). The CDR3 is made up of 13 amino acids. The CDR3 region is CASSRRGTHEQYF. For the CDR3, the DNA is TGTGCCAGTAGTAGGAGGGGTACCCACGAGCAGTACTTC.

This clone was observed a single time. The CDR3 coding sequence is TGTGCCAACTCTCGAAGGTTGCGGGGTGAAGCTTTCTTT. This sequence encodes CANSRRLRGEAFF. The rearrangement uses TRBV12-3 or TRBV12-4 and TRBJ1-1; D ambiguous. Deletions cut 10 bases from V and 7 bases from J, with 19 bases between. The CDR3 totals 13 residues.

CDR3 sequence (DNA): TGTGCCAGCAGAGTAGCCGGCATAAACTATGGCTACACCTTC. Protein: CASRVAGINYGYTF. The genes are TRBV27 and TRBJ1-2; the D is unclear. There are 14 residues in the CDR3. The V gene lost 6 bases and the J gene lost 2 bases, with 13 bases spanning the gap. Germline V lookup: CDR1 MNHEY, CDR2 SMNVEV (reference sequence).

The rearrangement links TRBV18 to TRBJ2-3; D may be TRBD1 (5 bases). Germline V gives CDR1 KGHSH, CDR2 LQKENI. The germline V and J ends were trimmed by 6 bases and 2 bases, with 15 bases remaining between them. The CDR3 runs to 15 residues. CDR3 amino acids: CASSPTGPLTDTQYF. For the CDR3, the DNA is TGTGCCAGCTCGCCAACAGGTCCTCTCACAGATACGCAGTATTTT.

The J gene is TRBJ1-5, the V gene TRBV10-3, with D unresolved. V gave up 10 bases and J gave up 2 bases, with 9 bases separating them. The CDR3 consists of 12 residues. Germline V gene lookup returns CDR1 ENHRY and CDR2 SYGVKD. The CDR3 DNA follows: TGTGCCACCCGGCAGGGCAATCAGCCCCAGCATTTT. Protein sequence: CATRQGNQPQHF.

This chain uses TRBV10-1 with TRBJ2-3; D is ambiguous. The CDR3 is made up of 14 amino acids. Trimming pared 4 bases from V and 0 bases from J, leaving 8 bases between. Germline CDR1 WNHNN, CDR2 SYGVQD (reference sequence). This chain's CDR3 is CASSASISTDTQYF. DNA of the CDR3: TGCGCCAGCAGTGCAAGCATAAGCACAGATACGCAGTATTTT.

The DNA of the CDR3 is TGTGCCAGCAGCCCAGCGGGTATACGAAATCAGCCCCAGCATTTT. Translated: CASSPAGIRNQPQHF. V is TRBV14 and J is TRBJ1-5; D uncertain. V lost 4 bases and J 4 bases, leaving 14 bases between the germline ends. Looked up from germline, CDR1 is SGHDN and CDR2 is FVKESK. The CDR3 runs 15 residues.

The chain combines TRBV24-1 with TRBJ2-3; TRBD2 matches at 13 bases. This CDR3 region has 16 residues. The germline V gene has CDR1 KGHDR and CDR2 SFDVKD. V shed 3 bases, J shed 3 bases, and the junction held 2 bases outside the gene matches. The CDR3 DNA follows: TGTGCCACCAGTGATCGACTAGCGGGGGGAACAGATACGCAGTATTTT. Its protein is CATSDRLAGGTDTQYF.